Only a few counts were recorded for the clone carrying this T cell receptor (beta chain). Its antigen is currently unknown. Germline lookup yields CDR1 SGHVS and CDR2 FQNEAQ. The CDR3 is 15 residues long. V was clipped by 5 bases and J by 4 bases; unmatched bases: 7. The entirety of the isolated RNA underwent reverse transcription, so expressed TCRB transcripts were sequenced. The read count averaged about 3.57 million across naive, central memory and regulatory T cell samples. Here immunoSEQ multiplex PCR was the method, and the copy in TCRdb shows in-frame clones only, minus some. The profile shows roughly 700,000 clones, around an eighth of them singletons. The sample belongs to a study of beta chain features in type 1 diabetes. The wider study: Age, gender and cell yields were alike across patients and healthy donors.

Study-wide results and caveats: Shorter TCRB CDR3s, moderately but significantly so, marked every one of the four CD4+ subsets in Type 1 diabetes patients. Among patients, naive, central memory and Treg TCRB repertoires appeared more similar than among healthy donors. VDJ junctions in type 1 diabetes patients carried more deletions and fewer insertions.

The source is a man between 18 and 35 years old with type 1 diabetes. Input material: naive CD4+ T cells from blood. The chain uses TRBV7-8 and TRBJ2-2, with 7 bases aligning to TRBD2. The CDR3 DNA follows: TGTGCCAGCAGCCCCGCAGGGACTATCACCGGGGAGCTGTTTTTT. Translating gives CASSPAGTITGELFF.